These T cell receptor beta chains were read from a single sample in a study of T cell responses to AZD1222 COVID-19 vaccine. Here immunoSEQ multiplex PCR was the method, and the copy in TCRdb shows in-frame clones only, minus some. The sample shows around 150,000 clones, over 75% of them seen only once. Sequenced material: peripheral blood, taken 28 days after the second AZD1222 dose. Source of these receptors: an adult who received the AZD1222 COVID-19 vaccine. Each CDR3 is given with its conserved first and last residue. A D gene is named only where the DNA matches it firmly.

V gene: TRBV12-3/TRBV12-4; D gene: -; CDR3 protein: CASSSGREAFF
V gene: TRBV29-1; D gene: TRBD1; CDR3 protein: CSVGTGGNTIYF
V gene: TRBV9; D gene: -; CDR3 protein: CASSFSTTVFDIQYF
V gene: TRBV13; D gene: -; CDR3 protein: CASSFLPNTDTQYF
V gene: TRBV7-6; D gene: -; CDR3 protein: CASSQGGSAGNTIYF
V gene: TRBV15; D gene: -; CDR3 protein: CATSREGGTSTDTQYF
V gene: TRBV4-1; D gene: -; CDR3 protein: CASSQDAGVGQPQHF
V gene: TRBV12-3/TRBV12-4; D gene: -; CDR3 protein: CASSLTRREQFF
V gene: TRBV6-5; D gene: TRBD1; CDR3 protein: CASSAAGTGNTEAFF
V gene: TRBV18; D gene: -; CDR3 protein: CASSDATAHGGYTF
V gene: TRBV30; D gene: -; CDR3 protein: CAWSLGGLGPQHF
V gene: TRBV5-4; D gene: -; CDR3 protein: CASSPRTLSNTEAFF
V gene: TRBV2; D gene: -; CDR3 protein: CASTPTEAGTGELFF
V gene: TRBV5-1; D gene: -; CDR3 protein: CASSLGSKDEKLFF
V gene: TRBV7-2; D gene: -; CDR3 protein: CASSRDTYTQYF
V gene: TRBV6-6; D gene: -; CDR3 protein: CASSQDGSTKGYTF
V gene: TRBV14; D gene: -; CDR3 protein: CASSPDRYEQYF
V gene: TRBV10-1; D gene: -; CDR3 protein: CASSESLSQETQYF
V gene: TRBV10-3; D gene: TRBD1; CDR3 protein: CASQRDSSSWESQETQYF
V gene: TRBV2; D gene: -; CDR3 protein: CARGQNTEAFF
V gene: TRBV7-2; D gene: -; CDR3 protein: CASSLARGHDYGYTF
V gene: TRBV6-5; D gene: -; CDR3 protein: CASSPVGYGYTF
V gene: TRBV19; D gene: TRBD1; CDR3 protein: CASSITTGDVEQFF
V gene: TRBV9; D gene: -; CDR3 protein: CASSVASGGTGNTIYF
V gene: TRBV11-2; D gene: -; CDR3 protein: CASSLALETASESGYTF
V gene: TRBV7-2; D gene: -; CDR3 protein: CASSLWLENYGYTF
V gene: TRBV30; D gene: -; CDR3 protein: CAWTAGNYGYTF
V gene: TRBV28; D gene: TRBD1; CDR3 protein: CASSWITRGARTEAFF
V gene: TRBV27; D gene: -; CDR3 protein: CASSFSIAAGYTF
V gene: TRBV19; D gene: -; CDR3 protein: CASSIGGGNDNQPQHF
V gene: TRBV6-2/TRBV6-3; D gene: -; CDR3 protein: CASSAVADTQYF
V gene: TRBV10-3; D gene: -; CDR3 protein: CAIRTDLNTEAFF
V gene: TRBV25-1; D gene: -; CDR3 protein: CASRQPNPSYEQYF
V gene: TRBV5-1; D gene: -; CDR3 protein: CASSFSTDTQYF
V gene: TRBV9; D gene: TRBD1; CDR3 protein: CASSTSPGQSYGYTF
V gene: TRBV4-2; D gene: -; CDR3 protein: CASSQDSEQYF
V gene: TRBV15; D gene: TRBD1; CDR3 protein: CATKDRVASYGYTF
V gene: TRBV4-3; D gene: TRBD1; CDR3 protein: CASSQRDRAINEKLFF
V gene: TRBV9; D gene: TRBD2; CDR3 protein: CASSPPGGGRPGELFF
V gene: TRBV12-3/TRBV12-4; D gene: -; CDR3 protein: CASSWSTITEAFF
V gene: TRBV27; D gene: -; CDR3 protein: CASSYRTAFNEKLFF
V gene: TRBV9; D gene: TRBD1; CDR3 protein: CASSVAAKNRGQAFF
V gene: TRBV7-9; D gene: TRBD1; CDR3 protein: CASSWPGTGLNTEAFF
V gene: TRBV12-5; D gene: -; CDR3 protein: CASGVGGPQHF
V gene: TRBV10-3; D gene: -; CDR3 protein: CAISDLGPISHLHF
V gene: TRBV7-9; D gene: TRBD1; CDR3 protein: CASSLRQGPMNTEAFF
V gene: TRBV18; D gene: TRBD1; CDR3 protein: CASSAGGQGFGYTF
V gene: TRBV3-1/TRBV3-2; D gene: -; CDR3 protein: CASSRITSTDTQYF
V gene: TRBV5-6; D gene: -; CDR3 protein: CASSLGGSNQPQHF
V gene: TRBV3-1/TRBV3-2; D gene: -; CDR3 protein: CASSQPGPGAEQYF
V gene: TRBV7-2; D gene: -; CDR3 protein: CASSLVVSPLGEAFF
V gene: TRBV12-3/TRBV12-4; D gene: -; CDR3 protein: CASSAAMNTEAFF
V gene: TRBV19; D gene: -; CDR3 protein: CASRPGGAGNQPQHF
V gene: TRBV20-1; D gene: -; CDR3 protein: CSARKSGEQYF
V gene: TRBV11-2; D gene: TRBD1; CDR3 protein: CASSPTGGFYTEAFF
V gene: TRBV6-1; D gene: -; CDR3 protein: CAGSNSNQPQHF